The rows below give T cell receptor beta chains drawn from one sample of a study of CD4+ T cells in melanoma. Some clones are missing from TCRdb's copy, which holds only in-frame ones; the method was immunoSEQ multiplex PCR. The sample includes some 15,000 clones, roughly 66% of them seen just once. The sample comprised cells from a culture (not recorded whether cultured in vitro). Receptor source: a human donor with melanoma. The CDR3 runs from the conserved cysteine through the conserved F or W. The D gene is left open where the match is weak. Size tells how often a clone was seen (once, few, many) or the class of an expanded clone, and some rows leave it out.

clone_size	d_call	v_call	j_call	cdr3_nt	cdr3_aa
NA	TRBD2	TRBV27	TRBJ2-1	TGTGCCAGCAGTTTTTTGGTAACTAGCGGGATTTACAATGAGCAGTTCTTC	CASSFLVTSGIYNEQFF
NA	TRBD2	TRBV7-9	TRBJ2-1	TGTGCCAGCAGCTTCTGGACTAGCGGGGGGACGGAGCAGTTCTTC	CASSFWTSGGTEQFF
NA	NA	TRBV4-2	TRBJ2-2	TGTGCCAGCAGCCAAGGGGTGATTTACACCGGGGAGCTGTTTTTT	CASSQGVIYTGELFF
NA	TRBD1	TRBV6-5	TRBJ2-2	TGTGCCAGCAGTTGGACAGGGGTGGGGTCCGGGGAGCTGTTTTTT	CASSWTGVGSGELFF
NA	TRBD1	TRBV6-1	TRBJ1-4	TGTGCCAGCAGGCAGGGGGCGCCGGTTGGAGAAAAACTGTTTTTT	CASRQGAPVGEKLFF
few	NA	TRBV19	TRBJ1-2	TGTGCCAGTAGTATAGGAACAGGGTACTATGGCTACACCTTC	CASSIGTGYYGYTF
NA	TRBD1	TRBV9	TRBJ2-2	TGTGCCAGCAGCGCCGGGACAGTGAACACCGGGGAGCTGTTTTTT	CASSAGTVNTGELFF
NA	TRBD1	TRBV5-1	TRBJ2-1	TGCGCCAGCAGCTCCAGAAAGGGGGCGTCTTACAATGAGCAGTTCTTC	CASSSRKGASYNEQFF
few	NA	TRBV6-6	TRBJ2-2	TGTGCCAGCAGCCAGCGACAAGGAACCGGGGAGCTGTTTTTT	CASSQRQGTGELFF
NA	NA	TRBV30	TRBJ1-1	TGTGCCTGGAGTACCAGAATGAACACTGAAGCTTTCTTT	CAWSTRMNTEAFF